Listed here are 14 T cell receptor beta chains from one sample, sequenced in a study of shared clonotypes between healthy human individuals (dated by TCRdb to the early 2020s). Library creation used the immunoSEQ multiplex PCR assay. This is the immuneACCESS table as TCRdb keeps it, with only in-frame sequences that have V and J called. A part of the clones is gone; compared with another copy, unresolved V genes explain less than half, and the rest is unexplained. The table for this sample lists over 2,000,000 clones; 80% to 95% of them were counted only once. The leading ten clones occupy around 1.8% of the sample. For the CD8 naive samples, CD45RO-negative cells were positively selected for CCR7, yielding a CD45RA+CCR7+ population from which TemRA cells were excluded. Sequencing was performed on naive CD8+ T cells from PBMCs. Sample cell subset or site, as interpreted from the label and publication: CD45RA+CCR7+. The receptors stem from a young man in good health. Some clones in this sample may be carry-over from other donors' samples.

The chain couples TRBV27 to TRBJ2-3; 8 bases map to TRBD2. The germline CDR1 and CDR2 sequences are MNHEY and SMNVEV (reference sequence). The CDR3 is 16 amino acids. With 5 bases clipped from V and 7 bases from J, the junction kept 14 bases outside the gene matches. This CDR3 reads CASSPLGAGVLNTQYF. CDR3 bases: TGTGCCAGCAGTCCCCTAGGAGCGGGAGTATTGAATACGCAGTATTTT.

This sequence joins TRBV29-1 and TRBJ2-5; TRBD2 agrees at 10 bases. The closer fit of TRBJ2-7 to the DNA end suggests the J call may be wrong. The CDR3 covers 17 residues. The V gene's germline CDR1 is SQVTM and CDR2 ANQGSEA. The CDR3 loop is CSVELGLAGAPPYEQYF. The CDR3 DNA reads TGCAGCGTTGAATTAGGGCTAGCGGGAGCTCCCCCCTACGAGCAGTACTTC.

The chain combines TRBV5-1 with TRBJ2-1; no reliable D call. V lost 0 bases to trimming and J lost 9 bases, with 25 bases between them. CDR1 SGHRS and CDR2 YFSETQ come from the germline V gene. The CDR3 has 18 residues. CDR3 region: CASSLVEPGTRIDGEQFF. The CDR3 nucleotides are TGCGCCAGCAGCTTGGTGGAGCCAGGAACGCGAATAGATGGTGAGCAGTTCTTC. Drawing the rest from reference TRBV5-1 and TRBJ2-1, the complete variable domain is KAGVTQTPRYLIKTRGQQVTLSCSPISGHRSVSWYQQTPGQGLQFLFEYFSETQRNKGNFPGRFSGRQFSNSRSEMNVSTLELGDSALYLCASSLVEPGTRIDGEQFFGPGTRLTVL.

This chain connects TRBV4-1 to TRBJ2-7; no definite D call. V lost 0 bases and J 3 bases, leaving 12 bases between the germline ends. CDR1 MGHRA and CDR2 YSYEKL come from the germline V gene. The CDR3 is made up of 15 amino acids. The CDR3 bases are TGCGCCAGCAGCCAAGATAGATTCGGGCGCTACGAGCAGTACTTC. It translates to CASSQDRFGRYEQYF.

The chain recombines TRBV9 with TRBJ2-7; 7 bases fit TRBD1. The CDR3 runs 15 residues. Germline trimming cut 0 bases from V and 3 bases from J; bases unmatched to any gene: 6. Per germline, CDR1 SGDLS and CDR2 YYNGEE. The CDR3 sequence: CASSVGGDSRYEQYF. CDR3 in DNA: TGTGCCAGCAGCGTAGGTGGGGACAGTCGCTACGAGCAGTACTTC.

This clone has just one count. Other DNA variants within this sample encode the same CDR3. This sequence joins TRBV6-5 and TRBJ1-1; the D is unclear. This CDR3 is built from 14 residues. Trimming shortened V by 2 bases and J by 3 bases, and 10 bases separated the two germline ends. CDR1 and CDR2 (germline): MNHEY, SVGAGI. Here the CDR3 DNA reads TGTGCCAGCAGTTACCGCGAGGGCTACACTGAAGCTTTCTTT. Translated: CASSYREGYTEAFF.

This clone has only a few counts. The chain combines TRBV9 with TRBJ1-1; a weak D match, TRBD1 (6 bases). This CDR3 has 15 residues. V was shortened by 2 bases and J by 0 bases, with 11 bases between the two germline ends. The germline CDR1 and CDR2 sequences are SGDLS and YYNGEE. The CDR3 reads CASSVKGGVNTEAFF. CDR3 DNA: TGTGCCAGCAGCGTGAAAGGGGGAGTGAACACTGAAGCTTTCTTT. The variable domain in full, completed from reference TRBV9 and TRBJ1-1, reads DSGVTQTPKHLITATGQRVTLRCSPRSGDLSVYWYQQSLDQGLQFLIQYYNGEERAKGNILERFSAQQFPDLHSELNLSSLELGDSALYFCASSVKGGVNTEAFFGQGTRLTVV.

This clone was recorded only once. The rearrangement uses TRBV10-3 and TRBJ2-7; TRBD1 aligns across 8 bases. The V segment lost 4 bases and the J segment 5 bases; nucleotides outside the gene matches: 4. The CDR3 contains 13 residues. Germline assignment: CDR1 ENHRY and CDR2 SYGVKD. DNA of the CDR3: TGTGCCATCAGTGGGACAGGGTTCGACGAGCAGTACTTC. Its translation: CAISGTGFDEQYF.

The CDR3 DNA follows: TGCGCCAGCAGCCTGCAGGGGGAATCAGATGAGCAGTTCTTC. The encoded protein is CASSLQGESDEQFF. The chain carries TRBV4-1 and TRBJ2-1; 7 bases align to TRBD1. CDR1 is MGHRA, CDR2 YSYEKL, per germline. The V and J ends lost 4 bases and 8 bases, in that order; junction bases with no gene match: 8. The CDR3 has 14 residues.

Comments on this clone: This sample includes further DNA sequences coding for the same CDR3. The V call is TRBV27, the J call TRBJ1-2, with D maybe TRBD1 (6 bases). Trimming took 2 bases from V and 4 from J, leaving 8 bases between them. In germline, CDR1 is MNHEY, CDR2 SMNVEV (reference sequence). The CDR3 contains 13 residues. The DNA for the CDR3 is TGTGCCAGCAGTTTAGGGGGCGGCTATGGCTACACCTTC. Translating it yields CASSLGGGYGYTF.

This clone has just one count. The CDR3 DNA follows: TGTGCCAGCAGCTCCAACAGGGGTACAGGGGCAGATACGCAGTATTTT. This encodes CASSSNRGTGADTQYF. The V gene is TRBV21-1, the J gene TRBJ2-3; the table's D call of TRBD1 was not tested on the DNA. TRBV21-1 is marked as a pseudogene. The CDR3 length is 16 residues.

J is TRBJ2-7 and V is TRBV29-1; 12 positions match TRBD2. V lost 6 bases to trimming and J lost 5 bases; unmatched junction nucleotides: 2. The CDR3 is made up of 12 amino acids. From germline, CDR1 is SQVTM and CDR2 ANQGSEA. DNA for the CDR3: TGCAGCGTATGGACTAGCGGGAACGAGCAGTACTTC. This gives the protein CSVWTSGNEQYF.

The chain employs TRBV28 and TRBJ2-1; 7 nucleotides agree with TRBD2. V lost 2 bases and J lost 1; bases outside the gene matches: 2. Germline CDR1 reads MDHEN; CDR2 reads SYDVKM. The CDR3 covers 15 residues. Written as DNA, the CDR3 is TGTGCCAGCAGTTTAGGAGCGGGATCCTACAATGAGCAGTTCTTC. Its protein is CASSLGAGSYNEQFF.

The V gene is TRBV15, the J gene TRBJ2-5; D ambiguous. V lost 5 bases, J lost 2 bases, and 9 bases lay in between. Looked up from germline, CDR1 is LNHNV and CDR2 is YYDKDF (reference sequence). This CDR3 has 13 residues. This CDR3 reads CATSSRVQETQYF. As DNA, the CDR3 is TGTGCCACCAGCTCCCGCGTACAAGAGACCCAGTACTTC.